The 21 T cell receptor beta chains reported below all come from one sample, sequenced in a study of blood T cell repertoires in COVID-19. This table comes from immunoSEQ multiplex PCR, and its TCRdb copy is limited to in-frame clones, with some not included. Among some 270,000 clones listed, approximately 92% were seen once. What was sequenced was peripheral blood. Receptor source: a woman between 35 and 50 years old who had recovered from COVID-19.

The chain uses TRBV5-4 and TRBJ2-2, with TRBD2 matching over 10 bases. V was pared by 4 bases and J by 3 bases, with 6 bases of the junction left unmatched. Germline loops: CDR1 SGHNT, CDR2 YYREEE (reference sequence). This CDR3 is 16 amino acids long. The CDR3 loop reads CASSPIGLADTGELFF. The CDR3 DNA is TGTGCCAGCAGCCCGATCGGACTAGCGGACACCGGGGAGCTGTTTTTT.

The chain is built from TRBV30 and TRBJ2-7, with TRBD2 matching over 7 bases. The CDR3 consists of 12 residues. J lost 1 base, V lost 6 bases, and 3 bases had no gene match. From germline, CDR1 is GTSNPN and CDR2 SVGIG (reference sequence). The CDR3 is CACGRESYEQYV. In nucleotides, the CDR3 is TGTGCCTGCGGGCGGGAGTCCTACGAGCAGTACGTC.

The chain is built from TRBV19 and TRBJ1-5; 7 bases align to TRBD1. The CDR3 contains 14 residues. V shed 5 bases, J shed 4 bases, and the junction held 5 bases outside the gene matches. Germline loops: CDR1 LNHDA, CDR2 SQIVND (reference sequence). The CDR3 protein is CASSGTEGNQPQHF. For the CDR3, the DNA is TGTGCCAGTAGTGGGACAGAGGGTAATCAGCCCCAGCATTTT.

The chain is built from TRBV18 and TRBJ2-5; D gene uncertain. There are 14 residues in the CDR3. With 0 bases removed from V and 5 bases from J, the gap between germline ends came to 10 bases. Germline CDR1 and CDR2: KGHSH and LQKENI. The CDR3 DNA is TGTGCCAGCTCACCACCGTCCAGCGTGGAGACCCAGTACTTC. Translating it yields CASSPPSSVETQYF.

The rearrangement links TRBV2 to TRBJ1-1; D is unclear. CDR3 length: 13 amino acids. Germline lookup yields CDR1 SNHLY and CDR2 FYNNEI. V was cut by 11 bases and J by 5 bases, with 18 bases left in between. The CDR3: CAASREWGTEAFF. The CDR3 nucleotides are TGTGCCGCGTCCCGGGAGTGGGGAACTGAAGCTTTCTTT. Complete variable domain (other parts from reference TRBV2 and TRBJ1-1): EPEVTQTPSHQVTQMGQEVILRCVPISNHLYFYWYRQILGQKVEFLVSFYNNEISEKSEIFDDQFSVERPDGSNFTLKIRSTKLEDSAMYFCAASREWGTEAFFGQGTRLTVV.

This clone has a single count. This chain joins TRBV5-5 and TRBJ2-3; D unresolved. With 0 bases removed from V and 0 bases from J, the gap between germline ends came to 8 bases. Germline-derived CDR1 and CDR2 are SGHKS and YYEKEE (reference sequence). The CDR3 has 15 amino acids. CDR3 DNA sequence: TGTGCCAGCAGCTTGGGACTCTCTAGCACAGATACGCAGTATTTT. Translated, it gives CASSLGLSSTDTQYF.

This rearrangement joins TRBV5-8 to TRBJ2-3, with a possible D match to TRBD1 (5 bases). V was cut by 2 bases and J by 6 bases, with 13 bases left in between. The germline gives CDR1 SGHTS, CDR2 YDEGEE. The CDR3 spans 14 residues. This CDR3 is CASSFRAPPDTQYF. CDR3 bases: TGTGCCAGCAGCTTCAGGGCCCCACCGGATACGCAGTATTTT. Based on the CDR3 plus reference TRBV5-8 and TRBJ2-3, the full variable domain is EAGVTQSPTHLIKTRGQQATLRCSPISGHTSVYWYQQALGLGLQFLLWYDEGEERNRGNFPPRFSGRQFPNYSSELNVNALELEDSALYLCASSFRAPPDTQYFGPGTRLTVL.

The chain links TRBV7-9 to TRBJ2-2, with D perhaps TRBD1 (6 bases). Germline V gene data show CDR1 as SEHNR and CDR2 as FQNEAQ (reference sequence). The ends were cut back, 3 bases at V and 7 bases at J, with 15 bases in the middle. The CDR3 is 15 amino acids. This chain's CDR3 is CASSLGALVGGELFF. The CDR3 DNA is TGTGCCAGCAGCTTGGGGGCCTTAGTTGGCGGGGAGCTGTTTTTT.

The V gene is TRBV11-3, the J gene TRBJ2-3, with D perhaps matching TRBD1 (5 bases). This CDR3 spans 15 amino acids. The V and J ends lost 1 base and 4 bases respectively, with 12 bases between them. Germline V gene data show CDR1 as SGHNT and CDR2 as YENEEA. The CDR3 coding sequence is TGTGCCAGCAGCTTAGGTCGGCAGGGCGCAGATACGCAGTATTTT. This codes for CASSLGRQGADTQYF.

The chain uses TRBV19 and TRBJ1-2; 9 nucleotides agree with TRBD1. Germline loops: CDR1 LNHDA, CDR2 SQIVND (reference sequence). The CDR3 consists of 13 residues. After removal of 6 bases from V and 7 bases from J, the junction contained 6 bases not matched to a gene. The CDR3 region is CASRQGARIGYTF. The CDR3 DNA sequence: TGTGCCAGTAGACAGGGGGCGCGGATTGGCTACACCTTC. The variable domain in full, completed from reference TRBV19 and TRBJ1-2, reads DGGITQSPKYLFRKEGQNVTLSCEQNLNHDAMYWYRQDPGQGLRLIYYSQIVNDFQKGDIAEGYSVSREKKESFPLTVTSAQKNPTAFYLCASRQGARIGYTFGSGTRLTVV.

The chain has TRBV2 and TRBJ2-2; possibly TRBD1 for D (5 bases). From germline, CDR1 is SNHLY and CDR2 FYNNEI. V lost 2 bases to trimming and J lost 2 bases, with 12 bases between them. The CDR3 totals 16 residues. CDR3 amino acids: CASSEQGAINTGELFF. CDR3 DNA: TGTGCCAGCAGTGAACAGGGCGCCATTAACACCGGGGAGCTGTTTTTT.

The chain recombines TRBV11-2 with TRBJ2-7; 7 nucleotides match TRBD1. Germline loops: CDR1 SGHAT, CDR2 FQNNGV. The V and J ends lost 0 bases and 2 bases, in that order; junction bases with no gene match: 4. The CDR3 has 15 amino acids. The CDR3 loop is CASSLERDRTYEQYF. The CDR3 bases are TGTGCCAGCAGCTTAGAGAGGGACAGAACCTACGAGCAGTACTTC. Based on the CDR3 plus reference TRBV11-2 and TRBJ2-7, the full variable domain is EAGVAQSPRYKIIEKRQSVAFWCNPISGHATLYWYQQILGQGPKLLIQFQNNGVVDDSQLPKDRFSAERLKGVDSTLKIQPAKLEDSAVYLCASSLERDRTYEQYFGPGTRLTVT.

This clone turned up a few times. DNA of the CDR3: TGTGCCAGCAGCTTGTCGTTGACTGGCACAGATACGCAGTATTTT. This translates into CASSLSLTGTDTQYF. The chain uses TRBV5-4 and TRBJ2-3; D gene unclear. V lost 1 base, J lost 1 base, and 10 bases lay in between. This CDR3 has 15 amino acids. Germline V gene data show CDR1 as SGHNT and CDR2 as YYREEE (reference sequence).

The J gene is TRBJ1-2, the V gene TRBV5-4, with TRBD1 matching over 9 bases. The CDR3 contains 14 residues. Germline CDR1 SGHNT, CDR2 YYREEE (reference sequence). V lost 4 bases, J lost 6 bases, and 7 bases stayed unmatched. The CDR3 region has the DNA TGTGCCAGCAGCCGGACAGGGGAAGGTAATGGCTACACCTTC. Protein: CASSRTGEGNGYTF.

This clone occurred once. J is TRBJ1-5 and V is TRBV24-1; 8 nucleotides match TRBD1. This CDR3 is built from 16 residues. Trimming cost V 4 bases and J 1 base; bases outside gene matches: 5. Germline CDR1 is KGHDR and CDR2 is SFDVKD. The CDR3 region has the DNA TGTGCCACCAGTGACGGACAGGGCGTCAGCAATCAGCCCCAGCATTTT. It codes for CATSDGQGVSNQPQHF.

The gene calls are TRBV11-3 and TRBJ2-3, with D possibly matching TRBD1 (5 bases). This CDR3 has 12 amino acids. The germline V and J ends were trimmed by 6 bases and 4 bases, with 8 bases remaining between them. The germline gives CDR1 SGHNT, CDR2 YENEEA. The CDR3 sequence is CASRDTADTQYF. In DNA form, the CDR3 reads TGTGCCAGCAGGGACACCGCAGATACGCAGTATTTT.

The chain employs TRBV4-1 and TRBJ2-3; 8 bases agree with TRBD1. CDR3 size: 17 residues. J was trimmed by 5 bases and V by 0 bases; bases with no gene match: 10. CDR1 MGHRA and CDR2 YSYEKL come from the germline V gene. DNA of the CDR3: TGCGCCAGCAGCCAAGATCCCGGACAGGGTATTAAAGATACGCAGTATTTT. It translates to CASSQDPGQGIKDTQYF.

The chain combines TRBV3-1 (or the pseudogene TRBV3-2) with TRBJ2-7, with 7 bases identical to TRBD1. After removal of 1 base from V and 3 bases from J, the junction contained 9 bases not matched to a gene. CDR3 length: 16 residues. Germline loops: CDR1 LGHDT, CDR2 YNNKEL (reference sequence). This chain's CDR3 is CASSQGPPRQGYEQYF. DNA for the CDR3: TGTGCCAGCAGCCAAGGCCCCCCGAGACAGGGCTACGAGCAGTACTTC.

V is TRBV7-7 and J is TRBJ2-3; 11 nucleotides agree with TRBD2. CDR1 is SSHAT and CDR2 is FNYEAQ in the germline V gene (reference sequence). The CDR3 is 18 amino acids. V shed 2 bases, J shed 2 bases, and the junction held 9 bases outside the gene matches. The CDR3 coding sequence is TGTGCCAGCAGCTTACGAGCCTCGGGACTAGCGGCCACAGATACGCAGTATTTT. As protein: CASSLRASGLAATDTQYF.

The V gene is TRBV27, the J gene TRBJ2-7; a weak D match, TRBD1 (6 bases). Germline CDR1 and CDR2: MNHEY and SMNVEV (reference sequence). Trimming stripped 6 bases from V and 6 bases from J, with 15 bases between. The CDR3 totals 13 residues. The CDR3 DNA sequence: TGTGCCAGCAGACCACTGGACAGATTCGAGCAGTACTTC. Translation gives CASRPLDRFEQYF.

V gene TRBV30 combines with J gene TRBJ2-7, with D tentatively TRBD1 (5 bases). The germline V gene encodes CDR1 GTSNPN and CDR2 SVGIG (reference sequence). The CDR3 consists of 13 residues. Between the trimmed V and J ends, which lost 3 bases and 3 bases, there was a span of 12 bases. The CDR3: CAWSPQGYYEQYF. The CDR3 nucleotides are TGTGCCTGGAGCCCCCAGGGATACTACGAGCAGTACTTC.